Listed below are T cell receptor beta chains from one sample, sequenced in a study of esophageal squamous cell carcinoma under preoperative chemotherapy. TCRdb recomputed calls from the PCR reads with MiXCR, one row per CDR3 protein. The repertoire holds approximately 15,000 distinct CDR3 sequences, over 55% seen once, with roughly 50% in the top ten. This specimen was taken from a patient given preoperative chemotherapy. These receptors were obtained from a human donor with esophageal squamous cell carcinoma. The donor label of this sample is uncertain. Each CDR3 is given with its conserved first and last residue.

v_call,cdr3_aa
TRBV12-5,CASGLPPRDPTYEQFF
TRBV10-3,CAGVGGHDEETQYF
TRBV6-1,CASRTEDVSTDTQYF
TRBV7-6,CAGSGGGSTETQYF
TRBV7-2,CASSLLAQGEQFF
TRBV6-1,CASAGNGGDGEDTQYF
TRBV6-1,CASIRLAGGGGELFF
TRBV10-3,CGGASGGATDTQYF
TRBV6-1,CASTDRGAGKEQFF
TRBV14,CASSQRRRTSGTETQYF
TRBV6-1,CASSLVTGARTDTQYF
TRBV15,CATSRQKRLAGYNEQFF
TRBV10-1,CASSGSIAGAQETQYF
TRBV12-5,CASGLVLGQIMNTEAFF
TRBV7-2,CASSLAETQYF
TRBV7-2,CASRGRGGGGKDTQYF
TRBV6-1,CAGDRGSQETQFF
TRBV20-1,CSANNRRGQDTQYF
TRBV5-1,CASSLAGVGSDEQYF
TRBV6-4,CASSREEGSNYGYTF
TRBV6-1,CGSARVGATDTQYF
TRBV6-1,CASQDRDETDTQYF
TRBV6-4,CASSDSVASETQYF
TRBV12-3/TRBV12-4,CASSPQRRINLLGTDTQYF
TRBV6-1,CASSYERETEQFF
TRBV10-3,CVGIQAVNTETQYF
TRBV6-1,CASSEGGAEETQNF
TRBV6-5,CASSYSGNEDGNYGYTF
TRBV12-3/TRBV12-4,CASNGDDTSNTGELFF
TRBV10-3,CAISPQWNTGELFF
TRBV6-1,CASSESWRVAETQYF
TRBV6-5,CASSLQGRTGNTIYF
TRBV6-1,CASRGQGSYEQFF
TRBV27,CASSFPGTSGNEQFF
TRBV6-1,CASSEYLRWGPPETQYF
TRBV6-1,CASGGRGPTDTQYF
TRBV6-5,CASSYRRRGHEAFF
TRBV6-5,CASSSPGGVAYEQYF
TRBV7-7,CASSFKNRGYIQYF
TRBV5-1,CASSFGLAGNTRETQYF
TRBV6-5,CASTSGAGVKDTQYF
TRBV6-1,CASRTSGRPDTQYF
TRBV10-1,CAGRGLWAKNMQYF
TRBV6-1,CASSEDAGTGSYEQYF
TRBV7-2,CASSRTSGAYNEQFF
TRBV6-1,CASSGKGGGAKDTQYF
TRBV12-5,CASGFHRGTYNEQFF
TRBV6-1,CASSELPDREDTQYF
TRBV6-5,CASSYDEQGFGAFF
TRBV12-3/TRBV12-4,CASSPGTGGSYEQYF
TRBV10-1,CASDSGVWATDMQYF
TRBV6-4,CASSEGTSGGNEQYF
TRBV12-3/TRBV12-4,CASSTTSGWATDMQYF
TRBV6-1,CASSASGGRFGTNTQYF
TRBV6-1,CASSEGRLGPKNTQYF